The subject of this entry is one TCR beta chain. The sample is drawn from a study of blood T cells in healthy people across ages. CDR1 and CDR2 (germline): DFQATT, SNEGSKA (reference sequence). Trimming took off 2 bases at V and 7 bases at J, with 9 bases between the two ends. The CDR3 covers 12 residues. Using a J-beta primer mix together with a sample-barcoded 5' primer, a second PCR was run for 7 to 11 cycles. Each TCR beta cDNA got a 12-nucleotide random molecular identifier. A single record per CDR3 protein comes from TCRdb applying MiXCR to the 5' RACE reads. The repertoire holds roughly 1.4 million distinct CDR3 sequences, with 59% as singletons.

The TCR was taken from a man aged 18 to 29 in good health. The chain employs TRBV20-1 and TRBJ2-1, with TRBD2 as a possible D gene (6 bases). The sequenced sample consisted of blood. The CDR3 is CSARRDLNEQFF. In DNA, the CDR3 is TGCAGTGCTAGACGGGACTTGAATGAGCAGTTCTTC.